Listed below are T cell receptor beta chains from one sample, sequenced in a study of T cells in Graves' hyperthyroidism and ophthalmopathy. TCRdb fed the multiplex PCR reads into MiXCR, producing one record per CDR3 protein. The top ten hold around 35% of the sample, which has more than 300,000 distinct CDR3 sequences, about 17% seen once. Sequencing was done on a sample of blood. The receptors originated from a woman under 40 with Graves' hyperthyroidism that later progressed to Graves' ophthalmopathy. CDR3s include the opening cysteine and the closing phenylalanine or tryptophan. Fields, in order: J gene, V gene, clone size, D gene, CDR3 DNA, CDR3 protein. A D gene is named only where the DNA matches it firmly. Clone sizes are given selectively: once, few, many, or a class where the clone is expanded.

TRBJ1-2 | TRBV6-1 | many | - | TGTGCCAGCAGAACAGGGTTTAGCGGTGGCTACACCTTC | CASRTGFSGGYTF
TRBJ1-1 | TRBV3-1 | many | - | TGTGCCAGCAGCCAATCGGACAGAATAAACACTGAAGCTTTCTTT | CASSQSDRINTEAFF
TRBJ1-5 | TRBV2 | - | - | TGTGCCAGCAGTGAAAGGTCGCGATGGGCAAATCAGCCCCAGCATTTT | CASSERSRWANQPQHF
TRBJ1-2 | TRBV7-9 | few | - | TGTGCCAGCAGCTTAGTTGGCAGAACTACGTATGGCTACACCTTC | CASSLVGRTTYGYTF
TRBJ1-5 | TRBV5-1 | few | - | TGCGCCAGCAGCTTGGACTGGTCCGACAGCAATCAGCCCCAGCATTTT | CASSLDWSDSNQPQHF
TRBJ2-5 | TRBV7-9 | - | - | TGTGCCAGCAGCTTAGGCATCGGGAGACAAGAGACCCAGTACTTC | CASSLGIGRQETQYF
TRBJ2-3 | TRBV7-8 | few | TRBD2 | TGTGCCAGCAGCCAGCCCACGTTAGGACTAGCGGGGGGACGAGATACGCAGTATTTT | CASSQPTLGLAGGRDTQYF
TRBJ1-6 | TRBV6-1 | many | TRBD1 | TGTGCCAGCAGTTCCGACAGGGGCGATTACTCACCCCTCCACTTT | CASSSDRGDYSPLHF
TRBJ2-1 | TRBV5-1 | - | TRBD2 | TGCGCCAGCAGCCAAGGGACTAGCGGGTGGCACAATGAGCAGTTCTTC | CASSQGTSGWHNEQFF
TRBJ1-2 | TRBV7-9 | many | - | TGTGCCAGCAGCGTACAGGGCGCGGGCTACACCTTC | CASSVQGAGYTF
TRBJ1-2 | TRBV19 | few | - | TGTGCCACGACGGGTCGGGACGGCCCTTATGGCTACACCTTC | CATTGRDGPYGYTF
TRBJ2-1 | TRBV6-2/TRBV6-3 | - | - | TGTGCCAGCATTCGGCACAATGAGCAGTTCTTC | CASIRHNEQFF
TRBJ1-2 | TRBV20-1 | many | - | TGCAGTGCTCCATCTCCAGGGCTTCGGGGCTACACCTTC | CSAPSPGLRGYTF
TRBJ2-3 | TRBV20-1 | - | - | TGCAGTGCTAGCTTAGTATCTAGCACAGATACGCAGTATTTT | CSASLVSSTDTQYF
TRBJ1-1 | TRBV7-9 | many | - | TGTGCCAGCAGCTCTCTTATCACTGAAGCTTTCTTT | CASSSLITEAFF
TRBJ1-3 | TRBV12-3/TRBV12-4 | many | TRBD1 | TGTGCCAGCAGTCCCTGGACAGGGTCTGGAAACACCATATATTTT | CASSPWTGSGNTIYF
TRBJ1-2 | TRBV5-1 | - | TRBD1 | TGCGCCAGCGACACTGGGACAGAGCCCTATGGCTACACCTTC | CASDTGTEPYGYTF
TRBJ1-4 | TRBV10-1 | many | - | TGCGCCAGCAGTGAGACAAGGGGGGGAGGCCCCAGTAATGAAAAACTGTTTTTT | CASSETRGGGPSNEKLFF
TRBJ2-1 | TRBV4-1 | - | TRBD2 | TGCGCCAGCAGCCCGAAGCAACTAGCGGGAGGGCCTTTGTTCTTC | CASSPKQLAGGPLFF
TRBJ2-7 | TRBV20-1 | many | TRBD1 | TGCAGTGCTGGAGGGACAGGGGGAAGATACGAGCAGTACTTC | CSAGGTGGRYEQYF
TRBJ1-1 | TRBV12-3/TRBV12-4 | many | - | TGTGCCAGCAGTTTAGCGCTCGGGCGAATTGAAGCTTTCTTT | CASSLALGRIEAFF
TRBJ2-5 | TRBV3-1 | - | - | TGTGCCAGCAGCCAAGGGACAGTGATCCGGGAGACCCAGTACTTC | CASSQGTVIRETQYF